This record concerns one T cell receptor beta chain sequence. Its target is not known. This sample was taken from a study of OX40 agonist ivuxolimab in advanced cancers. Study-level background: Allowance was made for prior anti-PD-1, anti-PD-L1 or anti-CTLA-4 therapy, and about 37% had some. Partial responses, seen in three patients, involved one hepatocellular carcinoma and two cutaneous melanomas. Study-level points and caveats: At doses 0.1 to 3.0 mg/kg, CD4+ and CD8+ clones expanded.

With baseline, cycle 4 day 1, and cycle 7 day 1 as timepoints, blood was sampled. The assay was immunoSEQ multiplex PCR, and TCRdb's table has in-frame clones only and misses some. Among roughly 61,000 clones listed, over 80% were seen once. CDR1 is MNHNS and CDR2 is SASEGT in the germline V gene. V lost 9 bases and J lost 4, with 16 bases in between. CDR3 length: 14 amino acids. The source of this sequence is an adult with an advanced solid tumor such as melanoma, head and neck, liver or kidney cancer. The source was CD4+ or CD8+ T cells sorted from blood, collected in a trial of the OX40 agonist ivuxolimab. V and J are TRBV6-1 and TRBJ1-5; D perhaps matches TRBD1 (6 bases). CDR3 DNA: TGTGCCAGTTCTACACGGGGGGCGAATCAGCCCCAGCATTTT. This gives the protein CASSTRGANQPQHF.